The source of this T cell receptor beta chain is a study of T cells in Graves' hyperthyroidism and ophthalmopathy. Study findings and constraints: Clonotypes that were expanded in thyroid above 0.001 mostly appeared in blood too.

Hyperthyroidism had been newly diagnosed in patients aged 18 to 65, and its duration was under 2 months. Amplification of TCR beta CDR3 regions was performed using RNA transcripts as template. The HTBI primer set served for first-round RT-PCR of the TCR CDR3. Using its own MiXCR run on the multiplex PCR reads, TCRdb lists one record per CDR3 protein. The sample consists of around 300,000 distinct CDR3 sequences, roughly 13% of them appearing once. There are many counts of this clonotype. The antigen remains unidentified. Sample: blood. The receptor was derived from a woman between 40 and 50 years old with Graves' hyperthyroidism.

This chain's CDR3 is CASTSQFVAGGDNEQFF. DNA of the CDR3: TGTGCCAGCACCTCACAGTTTGTAGCGGGAGGGGACAATGAGCAGTTCTTC. The V gene is TRBV6-1, the J gene TRBJ2-1; 11 bases fit TRBD2. Looked up from germline, CDR1 is MNHNS and CDR2 is SASEGT. The CDR3 spans 17 residues. V trimming: 7 bases; J trimming: 5 bases; junction bases outside the gene matches: 13.